A single sample gave rise to the 17 T cell receptor beta chains below, sequenced in a study of cytotoxic CD8 clonotypes in ibrutinib-treated CLL. Here immunoSEQ multiplex PCR was the method, and the copy in TCRdb shows in-frame clones only, minus some. Counted here are some 300,000 clones, roughly 85% occurring once; the ten biggest clones make up 6.5% to 8.5%. The material was PBMCs, obtained before ibrutinib treatment. These receptors were taken from a human donor with chronic lymphocytic leukemia.

V and J are TRBV30 and TRBJ2-5; D possibly corresponds to TRBD2 (6 bases). CDR1 GTSNPN and CDR2 SVGIG come from the germline V gene (reference sequence). Trimming removed 3 bases at V and 2 bases at J, with 19 bases between. This CDR3 has 16 amino acids. The CDR3 DNA reads as TGTGCCTGGAGGACCCCAGGGAGGACCCCTCAAGAGACCCAGTACTTC. Translated, it gives CAWRTPGRTPQETQYF. Complete variable domain (other parts from reference TRBV30 and TRBJ2-5): SQTIHQWPATLVQPVGSPLSLECTVEGTSNPNLYWYRQAAGRGLQLLFYSVGIGQISSEVPQNLSASRPQDRQFILSSKKLLLSDSGFYLCAWRTPGRTPQETQYFGPGTRLLVL.

The chain links TRBV6-5 to TRBJ1-1; 9 positions match TRBD1. The junction had 3 bases not matched to a gene; V was cut back by 5 bases and J by 2 bases. The length of the CDR3 is 14 residues. Per germline, CDR1 MNHEY and CDR2 SVGAGI. The CDR3 sequence: CASSVQGANTEAFF. Written as DNA, the CDR3 is TGTGCCAGCAGTGTACAGGGGGCAAACACTGAAGCTTTCTTT.

This clone was seen a single time. The chain uses TRBV29-1 and TRBJ2-7; D gene uncertain. The CDR3 has 13 amino acids. Trimming cost V 4 bases and J 3 bases, with 13 bases left between them. Germline V gene sequence: CDR1 SQVTM, CDR2 ANQGSEA. The CDR3 DNA follows: TGCAGCGTTGTAGCCGAGAGCAACTACGAGCAGTACTTC. This encodes CSVVAESNYEQYF.

Remarks on this clone: At one end the junction does not follow the germline gene, possibly because of a read error. The chain links TRBV10-2 to TRBJ1-3; D perhaps matches TRBD1 (5 bases). Per the germline V gene, CDR1 is WSHSY and CDR2 is SAAADI. The CDR3 runs to 15 residues. The CDR3 protein is CASRESGGSGNTIYF. The CDR3 DNA follows: TGCGCCAGCAGGGAGTCCGGGGGTTCTGGAAACACCATATATTTT.

As concerns this clone: This CDR3 is also generated by other DNA sequences in the sample. The chain employs TRBV27 and TRBJ2-7; 7 nucleotides align to TRBD2. The V gene end was trimmed by 6 bases and the J gene end by 4 bases; junction bases not matched to a gene: 6. Looked up from germline, CDR1 is MNHEY and CDR2 is SMNVEV (reference sequence). There are 13 residues in the CDR3. CDR3 DNA: TGTGCCAGCAGCCCAGGACTAGGATACGAGCAGTACTTC. This translates into CASSPGLGYEQYF.

This chain uses TRBV9 with TRBJ2-2; D call uncertain. Trimming cost V 0 bases and J 6 bases, with 12 bases left between them. CDR1 SGDLS and CDR2 YYNGEE come from the germline V gene. This CDR3 comprises 15 residues. CDR3 bases: TGTGCCAGCAGCGTAGCTGCCCAAGGCCCCGGGGAGCTGTTTTTT. The encoded protein is CASSVAAQGPGELFF.

This rearrangement joins TRBV27 to TRBJ2-3, with a weak D call TRBD2 (6 bases). Per the germline V gene, CDR1 is MNHEY and CDR2 is SMNVEV (reference sequence). The CDR3 runs to 13 residues. With 6 bases removed from V and 14 bases from J, the gap between germline ends came to 21 bases. The CDR3 protein is CASRWASESFLYF. CDR3 coding DNA: TGTGCCAGCAGATGGGCTAGCGAGTCGTTCTTGTATTTT.

The genes are TRBV30 and TRBJ2-1, with 12 bases aligning to TRBD2. V shed 5 bases and J 7 bases; nucleotides not matched to a gene: 6. The CDR3 is 14 residues long. Looked up from germline, CDR1 is GTSNPN and CDR2 is SVGIG (reference sequence). CDR3 coding DNA: TGTGCCTGGGGGAACCTAGCGGGAGGGAATGAGCAGTTCTTC. It encodes CAWGNLAGGNEQFF.

Only a few counts were recorded for this clone. CDR3 protein: CASLFLVNGYTF. DNA of the CDR3: TGCGCCAGCCTCTTTTTGGTAAATGGCTACACCTTC. The J gene is TRBJ1-2, the V gene TRBV5-1; no clear D gene. This CDR3 is built from 12 residues. CDR1 and CDR2 (germline): SGHRS, YFSETQ. With 7 bases removed from V and 6 bases from J, the gap between germline ends came to 13 bases.

A single count supports this clone. The CDR3 here is CASSATNEQYF. In DNA form, the CDR3 reads TGTGCCAGCAGCGCCACTAACGAGCAGTACTTC. J is TRBJ2-7 and V is TRBV5-6; D remains unclear. The length of the CDR3 is 11 residues. Germline CDR1 SGHDT, CDR2 YYEEEE. The V and J ends lost 4 bases and 5 bases respectively, with 7 bases between them.

The chain links TRBV5-1 to TRBJ2-6; unclear D gene. The CDR3 spans 14 residues. Trimming cost V 0 bases and J 4 bases, with 5 bases left between them. Germline CDR1 and CDR2: SGHRS and YFSETQ. CDR3 coding DNA: TGCGCCAGCAGCTTGGGTTCCGGGGCCAACGTCCTGACTTTC. Protein sequence: CASSLGSGANVLTF.

The rearrangement links TRBV30 to TRBJ1-2, with 7 positions matching TRBD1. Germline V gene sequence: CDR1 GTSNPN, CDR2 SVGIG (reference sequence). The CDR3 runs 14 residues. V was clipped by 2 bases and J by 4 bases; unmatched bases: 7. The CDR3 sequence is CAWSRETGRYGYTF. CDR3 in DNA: TGTGCCTGGAGTAGAGAGACAGGGCGCTATGGCTACACCTTC.

This chain uses TRBV7-6 with TRBJ2-3; tentative D call: TRBD1 (5 bases). The CDR3 length is 14 residues. V lost 4 bases and J lost 4, with 12 bases in between. Germline V gene data show CDR1 as SGHVS and CDR2 as FNYEAQ. The CDR3 DNA reads TGTGCCAGCAGCTCTCAGGGCCGGCCAGATACGCAGTATTTT. Translated, it gives CASSSQGRPDTQYF.

The rearrangement uses TRBV6-5 and TRBJ1-4, with a possible D match to TRBD1 (5 bases). CDR1 MNHEY and CDR2 SVGAGI come from the germline V gene. The V end lost 5 bases, the J end lost 8 bases, and 18 bases lay between the germline ends. The CDR3 sequence is 15 residues long. CDR3 DNA: TGTGCCAGCAGTATGGGGACGGAGGGAAAAGAAAAACTGTTTTTT. Translated: CASSMGTEGKEKLFF.

This chain connects TRBV5-1 to TRBJ1-3, with D maybe TRBD1 (6 bases). Germline CDR1 and CDR2: SGHRS and YFSETQ. The germline V and J ends were trimmed by 3 bases and 3 bases, with 13 bases remaining between them. The CDR3 loop spans 15 amino acids. Written as DNA, the CDR3 is TGCGCCAGCAGCTCACAGGGCCTAATTGGAAACACCATATATTTT. As protein: CASSSQGLIGNTIYF.

The V call is TRBV7-8, the J call TRBJ1-2; unclear D gene. The germline CDR1 and CDR2 sequences are SGHVS and FQNEAQ. The CDR3 extends over 17 amino acids. V gave up 5 bases and J gave up 5 bases, with 24 bases separating them. CDR3 in amino acids: CASSRSGFSGALYGYTF. The CDR3 DNA reads TGTGCCAGCAGCCGATCGGGCTTCTCGGGTGCCCTGTATGGCTACACCTTC.

The rearrangement joins TRBV2 to TRBJ1-1; D is unresolved. V shed 8 bases and J shed 1 base, with 14 bases lying between them. CDR3 length: 14 residues. Looked up from germline, CDR1 is SNHLY and CDR2 is FYNNEI. The CDR3 nucleotides are TGTGCCAGCGCAGCCCTCGTCGGGAACACTGAAGCTTTCTTT. It specifies CASAALVGNTEAFF.